This TCR beta chain appears in the sequencing data of a study of beta chain features in type 1 diabetes. For the study at large: When patients were set against healthy donors, age, gender and cell yields were similar. Sorted cells from all samples, numbering fewer than 120,000,000, were examined.

General study results and limits: PCR may have favored shorter templates equally in patients and controls. Across all four CD4+ subsets, people with type 1 diabetes showed modestly shorter TCRB CDR3s.

Germline lookup yields CDR1 SGHTA and CDR2 FQGNSA. V gave up 0 bases and J gave up 0 bases, with 4 bases separating them. CDR3 size: 14 residues. Every bit of the isolated RNA underwent reverse transcription, so sequencing read expressed TCRB transcripts. Average reads for naive, central memory and regulatory T cell samples were roughly 3.4 million. The data were produced by immunoSEQ multiplex PCR, yet TCRdb's version contains in-frame clones alone and is incomplete. Of hundreds of thousands of clones in the sample, over 12% were seen once. Concerning this clone: Its antigen is unidentified. This sample includes further DNA sequences coding for the same CDR3.

Sequenced: naive CD4+ T cells from blood. The chain has TRBV7-2 and TRBJ2-3; D is unresolved. The source is a man between 18 and 35 years old with type 1 diabetes. The CDR3 protein is CASSLATSTDTQYF. The CDR3 DNA is TGTGCCAGCAGCTTAGCCACGAGCACAGATACGCAGTATTTT.